This T cell receptor (beta chain) was captured by sequencing in a study of CD8+CD57+ T cells in acquired aplastic anemia. Overall study: The mean DNA yield obtained from sorted CD4+ and CD8+ cells came to around 3 ug. The study, taken as a whole, reports: Comparison of patients with controls identified 25 to 30 shared CD8+ CDR3 sequences.

CDR1 and CDR2 from the germline V gene are SGHTA and FQGTGA. The V segment lost 5 bases and the J segment 3 bases; nucleotides outside the gene matches: 8. The CDR3 extends over 17 amino acids. Before being chosen for sequencing, patients had shown CD8+CD57+ cell expansion by flow cytometry. The diagnosis in all patients was severe acquired aplastic anemia. No patient had been given any therapy when blood was sampled. Comment on this clonotype: Its specificity is unknown. A read error may explain this, as a much larger clone is one base away.

Investigators profiled TCR beta VDJ and CDR3 from genomic DNA template. TCRdb processed the reads anew with MiXCR; each CDR3 protein has one entry. The sample lists 250,000 or so distinct CDR3 sequences; around 43% were seen once. The TCR sequence derives from a human donor with aplastic anemia. The chain links TRBV7-3 to TRBJ1-3; 12 bases map to TRBD1. Input material: sorted CD4+, CD8+, or CD8+CD57+ T cells (not recorded which) from PBMCs. The CDR3 reads CASSAIGTGGFGNTIYF. CDR3 in DNA: TGTGCCAGCAGCGCGATCGGGACAGGGGGCTTTGGAAACACCATATATTTT.